This T cell receptor beta chain was sequenced in a study of response to subunit inactivated influenza vaccine. Study observations and caveats: It was suggested by the authors that few new T cells are recruited by each seasonal influenza vaccination.

TCRdb re-derived calls from the RT-PCR reads in MiXCR, one entry per CDR3 protein. Of approximately 700,000 distinct CDR3 sequences detected, 15% to 18% appear once; the ten largest clones hold under 14%. Turning to this clonotype: Its antigen is not known.

The germline V and J ends were trimmed by 6 bases and 8 bases, with 13 bases remaining between them. The CDR3 has 12 amino acids. CDR1 MDHEN and CDR2 SYDVKM come from the germline V gene. This specimen consisted of PBMCs from blood, obtained 11 to 12 days after vaccination. The rearrangement links TRBV28 to TRBJ1-2, with D unresolved. This TCR came from a man between 50 and 59 years old who received an inactivated influenza vaccine. CDR3 loop: CASSLARRGYTF. For the CDR3, the DNA is TGTGCCAGCAGCTTAGCTCGAAGAGGCTACACCTTC.